The sequence of this T cell receptor beta chain was determined in a study of blood T cell repertoires in COVID-19. The wider study: In each case, the material was cDNA or gDNA derived from T cells, B-cell-depleted T cells, or PBMCs.

V lost 6 bases, J lost 4 bases, and 6 bases stayed unmatched. Germline V CDR1 and CDR2: ENHRY, SYGVKD. This CDR3 contains 14 residues. This table comes from immunoSEQ multiplex PCR, and its TCRdb copy is limited to in-frame clones, with some not included. The repertoire holds nearly 70,000 clones, with about 91% as singletons. This TCR came from a woman between 65 and 79 years old with acute or convalescent COVID-19. Sequenced input: peripheral blood. This chain joins TRBV10-3 and TRBJ2-7, with 10 bases matching TRBD1. The CDR3 sequence: CAIRLGQGIYEQYF. For the CDR3, the DNA is TGTGCCATCAGATTGGGACAGGGGATATACGAGCAGTACTTC.